This T cell receptor beta chain was obtained from a study of cytomegalovirus exposure and HLA in healthy donors. Primers: 60 Vbeta forward and 13 Jbeta reverse. Here immunoSEQ multiplex PCR was the method, and the copy in TCRdb shows in-frame clones only, minus some. In the table there are about 100,000 clones, 55% to 75% of which are singletons. The CDR3 runs to 16 residues. V lost 4 bases, J lost 1 base, and 5 bases stayed unmatched. Germline-derived CDR1 and CDR2 are MNHEY and SVGAGI. This clone showed up just once. The clonotype was recovered from a man aged 25 to 40 in good health and CMV-seropositive. This rearrangement joins TRBV6-5 to TRBJ2-5; 11 bases align to TRBD2. Sequencing used PBMCs. For the CDR3, the DNA is TGTGCCAGCAGTTCTCCGGGACTAGCGGCCCAAGAGACCCAGTACTTC. Protein sequence: CASSSPGLAAQETQYF.